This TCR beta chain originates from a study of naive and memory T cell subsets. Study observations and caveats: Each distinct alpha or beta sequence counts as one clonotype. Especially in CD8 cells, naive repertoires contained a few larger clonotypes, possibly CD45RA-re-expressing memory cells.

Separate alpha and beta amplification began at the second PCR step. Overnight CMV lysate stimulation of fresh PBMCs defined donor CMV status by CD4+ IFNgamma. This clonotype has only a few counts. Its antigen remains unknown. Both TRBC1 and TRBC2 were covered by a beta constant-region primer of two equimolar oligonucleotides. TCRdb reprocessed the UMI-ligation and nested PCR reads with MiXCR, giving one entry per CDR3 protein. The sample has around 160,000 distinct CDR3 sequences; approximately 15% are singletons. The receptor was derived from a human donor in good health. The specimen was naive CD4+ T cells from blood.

CDR3 DNA: TGCGCCAGCAGCCCGGAGCGGGACTCCTACGAGCAGTACTTC. This encodes CASSPERDSYEQYF. The chain joins TRBV5-1 to TRBJ2-7; TRBD2 aligns across 7 bases. The germline gives CDR1 SGHRS, CDR2 YFSETQ. Trimming at V came to 4 bases and at J to 0 bases, leaving 4 bases not matched to a gene. The CDR3 contains 14 residues.